This T cell receptor beta chain appears in the sequencing data of a study of CD8+CD57+ T cells in acquired aplastic anemia. CDR1 and CDR2 (germline): KGHDR, SFDVKD. This CDR3 region has 15 residues. V was clipped by 4 bases and J by 7 bases, with 15 bases between them. Remarks on this clonotype: Its antigen is as yet unknown. A read error is possible here, since a much larger clone lies one base away.

The template for TCR beta VDJ and CDR3 sequence profiling was genomic DNA. TCRdb passed the reads through MiXCR, listing each CDR3 protein once. The profile covers under 200,000 distinct CDR3 sequences, with around 52% appearing a single time and about 30% taken by the ten largest. General observations from the study: Researchers report that 25 to 35 CD8+ CDR3 sequences appeared in both patients and controls.

Sequencing was done on patients that had shown CD8+CD57+ cell expansion by flow cytometry. All patients were therapy-naive when blood was sampled. Specimen: sorted CD4+, CD8+, or CD8+CD57+ T cells (not recorded which) from PBMCs. The source is a human donor with aplastic anemia. The rearrangement uses TRBV24-1 and TRBJ1-4, with a tentative D call TRBD1 (5 bases). CDR3 sequence reads: CATSDGWGCGEKLFF. Here the CDR3 DNA reads TGTGCCACCAGTGACGGTTGGGGGTGCGGTGAAAAACTGTTTTTT.